This T cell receptor (beta chain) was obtained from a study of CD8 T cells in Susac syndrome. Study-wide results and caveats: It was acknowledged by the study that relatively few individuals were included in its TCR sequencing and HLA analysis.

CD8+ and CD4+ T cells from blood underwent TCR beta sequencing. Treatment-naive patients with stable or active relapsing-remitting disease served as multiple sclerosis controls. cDNA came from about 0.51 to 1 ug RNA primed by random hexamers. The CDR3 of TCR beta was amplified by immunoSEQ multiplex PCR across 54 Vbeta and 13 Jbeta. TCRdb called the immunoSEQ multiplex PCR reads again in MiXCR, with one record for every CDR3 protein. Of under 200,000 distinct CDR3 sequences listed, around 95% were seen once; the top ten hold 0.15% to 0.2%. V lost 4 bases to trimming and J lost 3 bases, with 15 bases between them. The CDR3 has 14 residues. CDR1 is SQVTM and CDR2 is ANQGSEA in the germline V gene. This clonotype has a single count. The target antigen is unknown.

The receptor's source is a human donor with multiple sclerosis. The sequenced sample consisted of CD8+ T cells from PBMCs. This sequence joins TRBV29-1 and TRBJ1-1; weak D call: TRBD1 (6 bases). In DNA form, the CDR3 reads TGCAGCGTTGTTGGGGGGCCGACGGACACTGAAGCTTTCTTT. Amino acids: CSVVGGPTDTEAFF.